Detailed here is one T cell receptor beta chain. Its target is not known. These data come from a study of immune evolution from preneoplasia to lung adenocarcinoma. The overall study: HLA loss of heterozygosity: 5.5% to 8.5% AIS, roughly 15% MIA, about 35% ADC, none AAH.

Resections took place in Japan or China from about 2014 to 2017. The V gene's germline CDR1 is SGHVS and CDR2 FQNEAQ. The CDR3 is 13 amino acids. The ends were cut back, 10 bases at V and 2 bases at J, with 12 bases in the middle. Study outcomes and limitations: Later-stage lesions seemingly showed higher T cell density and diversity than normal lung.

The assay was immunoSEQ multiplex PCR, and TCRdb's table has in-frame clones only and misses some. The table shows approximately 6,000 clones, with around 77% occurring only once. The TCR was taken from a person aged 60-80 years with lung adenocarcinoma. V usage is TRBV7-8 and J usage is TRBJ1-5, with a weak D call TRBD1 (6 bases). Sequencing was carried out using FFPE minimally invasive lung adenocarcinoma tissue. DNA for the CDR3: TGTGCCACCAAAGGGGGGGGCAATCAGCCCCAGCATTTT. It codes for CATKGGGNQPQHF.